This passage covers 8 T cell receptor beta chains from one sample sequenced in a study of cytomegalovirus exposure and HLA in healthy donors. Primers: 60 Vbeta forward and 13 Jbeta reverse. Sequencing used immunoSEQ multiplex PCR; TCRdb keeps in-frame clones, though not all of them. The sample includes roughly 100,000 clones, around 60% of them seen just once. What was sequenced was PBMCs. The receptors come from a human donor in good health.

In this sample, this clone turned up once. The CDR3: CASSLSIRGNQPQHF. CDR3 coding DNA: TGTGCCAGTAGCCTGAGCATACGGGGCAATCAGCCCCAGCATTTT. The chain recombines TRBV19 with TRBJ1-5; D gene ambiguous. Germline V lookup: CDR1 LNHDA, CDR2 SQIVND (reference sequence). Trimming removed 6 bases at V and 2 bases at J, with 14 bases between. There are 15 residues in the CDR3.

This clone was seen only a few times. This chain's CDR3 is CATSRAPEVGEKLFF. The CDR3 region has the DNA TGTGCCACCAGCAGAGCTCCGGAGGTGGGAGAAAAACTGTTTTTT. This chain connects TRBV15 to TRBJ1-4; D unresolved. CDR1 is LNHNV and CDR2 is YYDKDF in the germline V gene (reference sequence). Trimming removed 1 base from V and 8 bases from J, with 14 bases in between. The CDR3 contains 15 residues. Complete variable domain (other parts from reference TRBV15 and TRBJ1-4): DAMVIQNPRYQVTQFGKPVTLSCSQTLNHNVMYWYQQKSSQAPKLLFHYYDKDFNNEADTPDNFQSRRPNTSFCFLDIRSPGLGDTAMYLCATSRAPEVGEKLFFGSGTQLSVL.

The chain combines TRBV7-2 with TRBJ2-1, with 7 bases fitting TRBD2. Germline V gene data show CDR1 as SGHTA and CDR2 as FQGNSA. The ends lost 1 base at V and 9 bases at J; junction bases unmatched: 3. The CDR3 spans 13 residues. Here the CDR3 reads CASSLGTSTEQFF. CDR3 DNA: TGTGCCAGCAGCTTAGGGACTAGTACTGAGCAGTTCTTC. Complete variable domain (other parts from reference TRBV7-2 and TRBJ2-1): GAGVSQSPSNKVTEKGKDVELRCDPISGHTALYWYRQSLGQGLEFLIYFQGNSAPDKSGLPSDRFSAERTGGSVSTLTIQRTQQEDSAVYLCASSLGTSTEQFFGPGTRLTVL.

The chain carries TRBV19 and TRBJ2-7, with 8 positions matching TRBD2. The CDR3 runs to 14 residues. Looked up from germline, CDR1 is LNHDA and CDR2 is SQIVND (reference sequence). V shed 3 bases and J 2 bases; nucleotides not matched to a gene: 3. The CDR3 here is CASSILAGTYEQYF. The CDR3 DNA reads TGTGCCAGTAGTATCTTAGCGGGAACCTACGAGCAGTACTTC. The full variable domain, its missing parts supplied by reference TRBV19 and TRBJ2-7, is DGGITQSPKYLFRKEGQNVTLSCEQNLNHDAMYWYRQDPGQGLRLIYYSQIVNDFQKGDIAEGYSVSREKKESFPLTVTSAQKNPTAFYLCASSILAGTYEQYFGPGTRLTVT.

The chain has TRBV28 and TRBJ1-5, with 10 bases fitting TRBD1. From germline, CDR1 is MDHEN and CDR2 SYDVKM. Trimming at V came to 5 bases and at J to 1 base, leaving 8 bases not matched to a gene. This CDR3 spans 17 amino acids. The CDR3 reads CASSPRTGQGSNQPQHF. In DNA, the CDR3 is TGTGCCAGCAGTCCTCGCACGGGACAGGGGAGCAATCAGCCCCAGCATTTT. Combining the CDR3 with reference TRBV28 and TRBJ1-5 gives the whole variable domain DVKVTQSSRYLVKRTGEKVFLECVQDMDHENMFWYRQDPGLGLRLIYFSYDVKMKEKGDIPEGYSVSREKKERFSLILESASTNQTSMYLCASSPRTGQGSNQPQHFGDGTRLSIL.

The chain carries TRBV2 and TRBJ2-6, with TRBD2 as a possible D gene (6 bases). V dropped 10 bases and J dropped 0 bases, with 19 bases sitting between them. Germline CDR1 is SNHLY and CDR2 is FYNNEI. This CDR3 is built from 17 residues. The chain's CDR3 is CAIEGWGESSGANVLTF. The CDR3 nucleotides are TGTGCCATCGAGGGGTGGGGGGAGAGCTCTGGGGCCAACGTCCTGACTTTC.

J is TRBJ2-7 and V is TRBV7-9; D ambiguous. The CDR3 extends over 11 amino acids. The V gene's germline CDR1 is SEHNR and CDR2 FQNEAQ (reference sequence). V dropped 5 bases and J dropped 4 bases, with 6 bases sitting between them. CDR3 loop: CASSPRYEQYF. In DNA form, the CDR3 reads TGTGCCAGCAGCCCACGGTACGAGCAGTACTTC.

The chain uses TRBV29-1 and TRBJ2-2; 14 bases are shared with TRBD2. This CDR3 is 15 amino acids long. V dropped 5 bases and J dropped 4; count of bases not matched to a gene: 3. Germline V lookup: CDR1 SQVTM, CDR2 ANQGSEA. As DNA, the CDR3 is TGCAGCGTTTCCGGGACTAGCGGGAGCACCGGGGAGCTGTTTTTT. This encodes CSVSGTSGSTGELFF.